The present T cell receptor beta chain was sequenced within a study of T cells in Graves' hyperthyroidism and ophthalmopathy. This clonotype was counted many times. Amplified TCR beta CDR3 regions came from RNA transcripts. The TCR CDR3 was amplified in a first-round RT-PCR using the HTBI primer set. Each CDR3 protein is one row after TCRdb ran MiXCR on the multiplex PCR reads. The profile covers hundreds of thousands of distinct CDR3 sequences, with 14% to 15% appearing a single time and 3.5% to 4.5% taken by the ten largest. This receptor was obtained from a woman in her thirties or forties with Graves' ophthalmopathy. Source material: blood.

The CDR3 nucleotides read TGCAGTGCTAGAGTCCTCCGTGCAACAGATCAGCTCGAGCAGTACTTC. As protein: CSARVLRATDQLEQYF. The chain is built from TRBV20-1 and TRBJ2-7; no definite D call. V was clipped by 1 base and J by 6 bases, with 22 bases between them. The CDR3 runs 16 residues. Germline-derived CDR1 and CDR2 are DFQATT and SNEGSKA (reference sequence).